Below, one TCR beta chain is given with its context. These data come from a study of blood T cell repertoires in COVID-19. V lost 3 bases, J lost 4 bases, and 12 bases lay in between. The CDR3 runs to 14 residues. The germline V gene has CDR1 LGHDT and CDR2 YNNKEL (reference sequence). TCRdb keeps only in-frame clones here, not all; method: immunoSEQ multiplex PCR. The sample records fewer than 200,000 clones, approximately 86% being singletons. Sequenced input: peripheral blood. The sequence derives from a woman at least 80 years old with COVID-19, enrolled during active disease. V and J are TRBV3-1 (or the pseudogene TRBV3-2) and TRBJ1-2, with no clear D. The CDR3 reads CASSHERSFYGYTF. CDR3 coding DNA: TGTGCCAGCAGCCACGAGCGGTCGTTCTATGGCTACACCTTC.